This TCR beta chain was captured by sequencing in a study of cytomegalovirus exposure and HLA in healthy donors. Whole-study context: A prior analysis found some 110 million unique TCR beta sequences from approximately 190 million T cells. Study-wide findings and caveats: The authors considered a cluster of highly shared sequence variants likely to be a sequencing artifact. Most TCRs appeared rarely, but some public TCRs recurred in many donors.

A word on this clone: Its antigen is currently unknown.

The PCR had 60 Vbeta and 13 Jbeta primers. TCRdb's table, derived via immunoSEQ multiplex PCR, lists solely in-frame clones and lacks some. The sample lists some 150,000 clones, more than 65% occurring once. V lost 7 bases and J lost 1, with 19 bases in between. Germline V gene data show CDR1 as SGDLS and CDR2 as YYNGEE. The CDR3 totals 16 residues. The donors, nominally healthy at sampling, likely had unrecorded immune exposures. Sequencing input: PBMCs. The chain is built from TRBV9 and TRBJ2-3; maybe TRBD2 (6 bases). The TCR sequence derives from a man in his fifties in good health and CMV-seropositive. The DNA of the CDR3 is TGTGCCAGCGGGGGTGAGATTGGAGGGGGCACAGATACGCAGTATTTT. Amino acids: CASGGEIGGGTDTQYF.